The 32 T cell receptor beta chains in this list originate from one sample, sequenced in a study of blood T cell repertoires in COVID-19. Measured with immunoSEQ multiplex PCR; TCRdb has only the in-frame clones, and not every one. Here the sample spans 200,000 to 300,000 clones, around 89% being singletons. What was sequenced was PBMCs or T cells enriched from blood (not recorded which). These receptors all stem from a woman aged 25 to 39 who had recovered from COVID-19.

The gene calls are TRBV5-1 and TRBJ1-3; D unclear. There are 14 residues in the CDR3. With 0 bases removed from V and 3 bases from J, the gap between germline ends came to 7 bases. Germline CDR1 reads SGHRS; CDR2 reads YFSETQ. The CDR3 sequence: CASSLGGDGNTIYF. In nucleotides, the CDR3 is TGCGCCAGCAGCTTGGGAGGAGATGGAAACACCATATATTTT.

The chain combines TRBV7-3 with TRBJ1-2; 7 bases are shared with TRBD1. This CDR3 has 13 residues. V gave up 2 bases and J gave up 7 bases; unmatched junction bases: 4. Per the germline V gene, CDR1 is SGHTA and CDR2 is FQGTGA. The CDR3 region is CASSLDAGGGYTF. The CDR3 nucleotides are TGTGCCAGCAGCTTAGATGCAGGGGGTGGCTACACCTTC.

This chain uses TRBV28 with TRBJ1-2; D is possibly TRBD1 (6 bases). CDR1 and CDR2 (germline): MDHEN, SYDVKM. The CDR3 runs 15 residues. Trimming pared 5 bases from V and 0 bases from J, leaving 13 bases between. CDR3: CASSLQGTSNYGYTF. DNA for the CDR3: TGTGCCAGCAGTCTCCAGGGGACATCTAACTATGGCTACACCTTC.

CDR3 nucleotide sequence: TGTGCCAGCAGCCTCGACAGGGTGCAGCCCCAGCATTTT. Its translation: CASSLDRVQPQHF. The chain joins TRBV6-2 or TRBV6-3 to TRBJ1-5, with 7 positions matching TRBD1. The CDR3 has 13 amino acids. Germline trimming cut 6 bases from V and 7 bases from J; bases unmatched to any gene: 6. Germline-derived CDR1 and CDR2 are MNHEY and SVGEGT.

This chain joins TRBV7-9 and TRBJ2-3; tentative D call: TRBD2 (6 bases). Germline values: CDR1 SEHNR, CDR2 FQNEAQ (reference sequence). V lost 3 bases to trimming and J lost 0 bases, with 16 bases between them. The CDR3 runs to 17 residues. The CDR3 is CASSLGLSGLSTDTQYF. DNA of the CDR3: TGTGCCAGCAGCTTGGGGTTGAGCGGGCTTAGCACAGATACGCAGTATTTT.

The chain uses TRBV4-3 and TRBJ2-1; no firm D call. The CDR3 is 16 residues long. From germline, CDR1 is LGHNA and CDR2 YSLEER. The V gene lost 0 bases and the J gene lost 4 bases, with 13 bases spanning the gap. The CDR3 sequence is CASSQDRGLQYNEQFF. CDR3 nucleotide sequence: TGCGCCAGCAGCCAAGATCGAGGCCTGCAATACAATGAGCAGTTCTTC.

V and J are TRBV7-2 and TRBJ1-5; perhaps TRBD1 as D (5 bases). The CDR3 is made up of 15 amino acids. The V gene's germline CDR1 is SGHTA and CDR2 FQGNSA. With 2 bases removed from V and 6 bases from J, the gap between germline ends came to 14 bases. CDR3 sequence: CASSLRPGSGQPQHF. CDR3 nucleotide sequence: TGTGCCAGCAGCTTACGGCCAGGGTCAGGTCAGCCCCAGCATTTT.

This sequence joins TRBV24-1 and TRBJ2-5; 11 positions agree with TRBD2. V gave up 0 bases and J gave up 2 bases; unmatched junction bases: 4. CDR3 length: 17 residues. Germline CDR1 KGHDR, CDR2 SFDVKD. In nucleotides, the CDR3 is TGTGCCACCAGTGATTTGCCTGGGACTAGCGGACAAGAGACCCAGTACTTC. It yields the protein CATSDLPGTSGQETQYF.

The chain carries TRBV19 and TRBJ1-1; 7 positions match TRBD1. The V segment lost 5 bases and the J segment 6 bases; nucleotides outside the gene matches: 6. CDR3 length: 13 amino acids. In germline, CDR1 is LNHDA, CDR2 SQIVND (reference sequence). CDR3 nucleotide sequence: TGTGCCAGTAGTCTACAGGGGTGGGCTGAAGCTTTCTTT. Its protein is CASSLQGWAEAFF.

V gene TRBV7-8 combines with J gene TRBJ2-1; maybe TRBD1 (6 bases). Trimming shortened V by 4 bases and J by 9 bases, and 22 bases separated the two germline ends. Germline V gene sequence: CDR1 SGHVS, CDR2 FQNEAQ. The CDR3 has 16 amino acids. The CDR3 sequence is CASSSLVGGDGFEQFF. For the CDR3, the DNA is TGTGCCAGCAGCTCCCTAGTAGGGGGAGATGGTTTTGAGCAGTTCTTC.

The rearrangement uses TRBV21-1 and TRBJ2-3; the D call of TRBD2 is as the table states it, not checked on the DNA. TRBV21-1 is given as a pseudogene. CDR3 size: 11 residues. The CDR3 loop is CASSSADTQYF. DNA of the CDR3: TGTGCCAGCAGTTCGGCAGATACGCAGTATTTT.

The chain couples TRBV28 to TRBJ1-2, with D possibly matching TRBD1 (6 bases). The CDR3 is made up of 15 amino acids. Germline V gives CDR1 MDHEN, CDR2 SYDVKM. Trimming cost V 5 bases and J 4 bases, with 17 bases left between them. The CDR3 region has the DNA TGTGCCAGCAGTCCGCCCCCCCAGGGGTTCTATGGCTACACCTTC. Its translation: CASSPPPQGFYGYTF.

CDR3 residues: CASSPTGLTEAFF. CDR3 DNA sequence: TGTGCCAGCAGCCCAACAGGGCTCACTGAAGCTTTCTTT. The genes are TRBV6-2 or TRBV6-3 and TRBJ1-1; possible D gene TRBD1, 6 bases. Looked up from germline, CDR1 is MNHEY and CDR2 is SVGEGT. V was cut by 6 bases and J by 4 bases, with 12 bases left in between. The CDR3 extends over 13 amino acids.

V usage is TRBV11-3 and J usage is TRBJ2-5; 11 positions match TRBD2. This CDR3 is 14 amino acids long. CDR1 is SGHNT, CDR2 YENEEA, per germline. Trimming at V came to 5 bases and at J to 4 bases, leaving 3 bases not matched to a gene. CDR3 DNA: TGTGCCAGCAGCCCAGGACTAGCGGGAGAGACCCAGTACTTC. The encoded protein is CASSPGLAGETQYF. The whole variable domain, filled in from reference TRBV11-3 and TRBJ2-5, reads EAGVVQSPRYKIIEKKQPVAFWCNPISGHNTLYWYLQNLGQGPELLIRYENEEAVDDSQLPKDRFSAERLKGVDSTLKIQPAELGDSAVYLCASSPGLAGETQYFGPGTRLLVL.

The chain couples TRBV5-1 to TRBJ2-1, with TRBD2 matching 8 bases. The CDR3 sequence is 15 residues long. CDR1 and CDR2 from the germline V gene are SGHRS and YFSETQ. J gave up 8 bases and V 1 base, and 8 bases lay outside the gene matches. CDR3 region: CASSLLEREIDEQFF. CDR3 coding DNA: TGCGCCAGCAGCTTGCTTGAGCGGGAGATCGATGAGCAGTTCTTC.

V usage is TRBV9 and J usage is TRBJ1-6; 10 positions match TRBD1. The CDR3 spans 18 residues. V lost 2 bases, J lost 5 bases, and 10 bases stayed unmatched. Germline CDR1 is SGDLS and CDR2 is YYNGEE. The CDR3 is CASSVTSGQGMNNSPLHF. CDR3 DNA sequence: TGTGCCAGCAGCGTGACCTCGGGACAGGGGATGAATAATTCACCCCTCCACTTT. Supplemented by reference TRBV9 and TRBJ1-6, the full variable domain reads DSGVTQTPKHLITATGQRVTLRCSPRSGDLSVYWYQQSLDQGLQFLIQYYNGEERAKGNILERFSAQQFPDLHSELNLSSLELGDSALYFCASSVTSGQGMNNSPLHFGNGTRLTVT.

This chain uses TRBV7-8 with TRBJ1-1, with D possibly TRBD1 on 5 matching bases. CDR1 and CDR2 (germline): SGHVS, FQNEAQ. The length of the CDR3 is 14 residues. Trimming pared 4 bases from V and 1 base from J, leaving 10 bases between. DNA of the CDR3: TGTGCCAGCAGCTCGGACATCCGGAACACTGAAGCTTTCTTT. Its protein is CASSSDIRNTEAFF.

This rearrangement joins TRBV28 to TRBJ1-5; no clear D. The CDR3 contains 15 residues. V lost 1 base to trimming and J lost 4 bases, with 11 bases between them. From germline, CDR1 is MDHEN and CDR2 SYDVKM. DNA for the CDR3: TGTGCCAGCAGTTTATCCGCAACTTGGAATCAGCCCCAGCATTTT. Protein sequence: CASSLSATWNQPQHF. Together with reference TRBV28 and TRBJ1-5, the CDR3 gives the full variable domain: DVKVTQSSRYLVKRTGEKVFLECVQDMDHENMFWYRQDPGLGLRLIYFSYDVKMKEKGDIPEGYSVSREKKERFSLILESASTNQTSMYLCASSLSATWNQPQHFGDGTRLSIL.

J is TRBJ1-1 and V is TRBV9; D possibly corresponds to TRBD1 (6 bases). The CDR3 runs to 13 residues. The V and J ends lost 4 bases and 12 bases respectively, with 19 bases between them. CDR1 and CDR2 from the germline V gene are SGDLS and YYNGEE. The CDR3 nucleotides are TGTGCCAGCAGCTCTCCCGGGGGGCGCGTAACTTTCTTT. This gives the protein CASSSPGGRVTFF. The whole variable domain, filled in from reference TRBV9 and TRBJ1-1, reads DSGVTQTPKHLITATGQRVTLRCSPRSGDLSVYWYQQSLDQGLQFLIQYYNGEERAKGNILERFSAQQFPDLHSELNLSSLELGDSALYFCASSSPGGRVTFFGQGTRLTVV.

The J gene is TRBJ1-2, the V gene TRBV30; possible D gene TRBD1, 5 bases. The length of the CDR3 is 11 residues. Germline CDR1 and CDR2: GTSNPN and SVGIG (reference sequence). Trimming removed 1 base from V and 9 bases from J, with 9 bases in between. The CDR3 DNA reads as TGTGCCTGGAGTGGGGGGGACCGCTACACCTTC. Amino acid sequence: CAWSGGDRYTF.

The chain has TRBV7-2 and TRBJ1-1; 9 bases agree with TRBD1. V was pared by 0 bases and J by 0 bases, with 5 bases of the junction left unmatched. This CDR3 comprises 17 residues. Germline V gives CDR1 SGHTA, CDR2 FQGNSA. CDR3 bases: TGTGCCAGCAGCTTAGCGGGGACAGGGTTCTTGAACACTGAAGCTTTCTTT. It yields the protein CASSLAGTGFLNTEAFF.

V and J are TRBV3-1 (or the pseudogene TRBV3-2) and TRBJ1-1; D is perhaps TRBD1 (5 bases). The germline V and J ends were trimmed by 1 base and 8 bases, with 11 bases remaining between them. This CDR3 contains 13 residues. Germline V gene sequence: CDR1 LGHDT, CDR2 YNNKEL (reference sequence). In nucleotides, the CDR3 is TGTGCCAGCAGCCAAGTGACCCAGGGAGAAGCTTTCTTT. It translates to CASSQVTQGEAFF.

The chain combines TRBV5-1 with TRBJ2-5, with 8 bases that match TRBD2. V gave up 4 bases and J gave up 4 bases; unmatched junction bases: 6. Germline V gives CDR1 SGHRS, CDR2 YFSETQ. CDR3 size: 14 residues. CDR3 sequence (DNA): TGCGCCAGCAGCGTGGGAGCGGGAGTAGAGACCCAGTACTTC. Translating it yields CASSVGAGVETQYF. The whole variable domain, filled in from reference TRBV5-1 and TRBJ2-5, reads KAGVTQTPRYLIKTRGQQVTLSCSPISGHRSVSWYQQTPGQGLQFLFEYFSETQRNKGNFPGRFSGRQFSNSRSEMNVSTLELGDSALYLCASSVGAGVETQYFGPGTRLLVL.

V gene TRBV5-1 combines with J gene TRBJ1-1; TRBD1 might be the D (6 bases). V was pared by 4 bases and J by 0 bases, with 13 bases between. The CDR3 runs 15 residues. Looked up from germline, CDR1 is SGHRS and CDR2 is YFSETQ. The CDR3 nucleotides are TGCGCCAGCAGCAAGGACAGAGCTATGAACACTGAAGCTTTCTTT. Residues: CASSKDRAMNTEAFF.

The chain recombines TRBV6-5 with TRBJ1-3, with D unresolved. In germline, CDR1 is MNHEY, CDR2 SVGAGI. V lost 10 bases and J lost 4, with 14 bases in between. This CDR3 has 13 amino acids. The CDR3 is CATLGVSGNTIYF. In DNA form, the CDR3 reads TGTGCCACCCTCGGGGTATCCGGAAACACCATATATTTT.

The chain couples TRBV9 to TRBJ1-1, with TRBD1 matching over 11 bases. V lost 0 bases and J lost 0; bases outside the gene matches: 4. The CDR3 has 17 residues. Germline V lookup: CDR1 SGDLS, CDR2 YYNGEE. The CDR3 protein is CASSVGTGGDLNTEAFF. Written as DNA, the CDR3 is TGTGCCAGCAGCGTAGGGACAGGGGGCGATTTGAACACTGAAGCTTTCTTT. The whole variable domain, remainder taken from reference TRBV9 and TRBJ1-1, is DSGVTQTPKHLITATGQRVTLRCSPRSGDLSVYWYQQSLDQGLQFLIQYYNGEERAKGNILERFSAQQFPDLHSELNLSSLELGDSALYFCASSVGTGGDLNTEAFFGQGTRLTVV.

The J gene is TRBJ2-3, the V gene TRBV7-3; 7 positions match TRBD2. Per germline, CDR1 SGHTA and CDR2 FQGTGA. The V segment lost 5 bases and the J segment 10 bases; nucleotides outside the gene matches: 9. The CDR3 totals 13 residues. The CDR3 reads CASSKLGDYPQYF. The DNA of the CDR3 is TGTGCCAGCAGCAAACTGGGGGACTACCCGCAGTATTTT.

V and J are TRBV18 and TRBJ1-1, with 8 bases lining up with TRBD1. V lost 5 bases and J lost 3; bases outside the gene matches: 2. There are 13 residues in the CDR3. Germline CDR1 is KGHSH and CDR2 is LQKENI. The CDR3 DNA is TGTGCCAGCTCAGTACAGGGGGACACTGAAGCTTTCTTT. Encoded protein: CASSVQGDTEAFF.

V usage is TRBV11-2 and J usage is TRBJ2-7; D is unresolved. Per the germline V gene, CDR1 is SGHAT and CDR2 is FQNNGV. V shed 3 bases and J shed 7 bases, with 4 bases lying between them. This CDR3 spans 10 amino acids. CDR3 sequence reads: CASSFGEQYF. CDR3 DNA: TGTGCCAGCAGCTTCGGGGAGCAGTACTTC.

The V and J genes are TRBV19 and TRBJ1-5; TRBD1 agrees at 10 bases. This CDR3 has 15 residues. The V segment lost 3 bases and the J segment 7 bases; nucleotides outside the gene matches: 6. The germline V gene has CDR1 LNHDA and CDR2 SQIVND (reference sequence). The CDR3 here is CASSIGTGVKQPQHF. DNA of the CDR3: TGTGCCAGTAGTATCGGGACAGGGGTAAAACAGCCCCAGCATTTT.

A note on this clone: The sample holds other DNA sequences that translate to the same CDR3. As DNA, the CDR3 is TGTGCCAGCAGCTCAAGACAGGGCGATCAGCCCCAGCATTTT. The encoded protein is CASSSRQGDQPQHF. This chain uses TRBV7-2 with TRBJ1-5; 7 bases are a match to TRBD1. With 4 bases clipped from V and 5 bases from J, the junction kept 5 bases outside the gene matches. The CDR3 contains 14 residues. Germline CDR1 reads SGHTA; CDR2 reads FQGNSA.

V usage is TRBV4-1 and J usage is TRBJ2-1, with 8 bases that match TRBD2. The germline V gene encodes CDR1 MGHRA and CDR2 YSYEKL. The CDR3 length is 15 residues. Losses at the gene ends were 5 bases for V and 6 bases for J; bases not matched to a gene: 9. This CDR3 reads CASSSGSLSLNEQFF. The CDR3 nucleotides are TGCGCCAGCAGCAGCGGGAGTCTTTCCCTCAATGAGCAGTTCTTC.